A single T cell receptor beta chain is shown here with its context. Its antigen is undetermined. TCRdb's table, derived via immunoSEQ multiplex PCR, lists solely in-frame clones and lacks some. The sample includes some 2.3 million clones, over 90% of them seen just once. The study drew all its donors from Caucasian adults living in Nashville, Tennessee. Naive CD45RA+ and memory CD45RA-negative subsets were split from CD4+ cells. The data derive from a study of shared clonotypes between healthy human individuals. Germline CDR1 and CDR2: SGHRS and YFSETQ. This CDR3 is built from 14 residues. The V gene lost 2 bases and the J gene lost 7 bases, with 12 bases spanning the gap. Findings and caveats of the study: Sampling used blood alone; tissue repertoires probably differ.

The chain combines TRBV5-1 with TRBJ1-4; weak D call: TRBD1 (6 bases). The sequencing sample was made of naive CD4+ T cells from PBMCs. Described subset: CD45RA+ positively selected. This TCR derives from a man between 18 and 35 years old in good health. Some clones in this sample may be carry-over from other donors' samples. CDR3 in DNA: TGCGCCAGCAGCTTAGGGGGGCAGGGTGAAAAACTGTTTTTT. Amino acids: CASSLGGQGEKLFF.